The T cell receptor beta chain under discussion was sequenced for a study of T cell repertoires in cytomegalovirus infection. Study information: Recently identified HLA-C-restricted CMV epitopes were used, and well-studied HLA-B-restricted CMV epitopes were used as well. CMV infection and matching HLA type were both indicated by public TCR beta signatures.

Of note for this clonotype: The antigen is undetermined.

Findings of the study overall: The cumulative frequency of public TCR beta families distinguished individuals who carried CMV together with the relevant HLA. Ex vivo responses were dominated by HLA-C-restricted CMV-specific TCR beta clonotypes.

Each CDR3 protein gets one entry after TCRdb re-called the reads with MiXCR. The sample carries tens of thousands of distinct CDR3 sequences, roughly a quarter recorded once. Looked up from germline, CDR1 is MDHEN and CDR2 is SYDVKM. V lost 7 bases and J lost 0; bases outside the gene matches: 8. CDR3 size: 16 residues. This clonotype was sampled from a human donor in good health (CMV status not recorded). Some clones in this sample may be carry-over from other donors' samples. The chain has TRBV28 and TRBJ1-5; 8 bases match TRBD1. The specimen comprised CD8+ T cells from cultured PBMCs, sampled from culture after CMV antigen stimulation. The CDR3 reads CASKMDRAYSNQPQHF. The CDR3 DNA is TGTGCCAGCAAAATGGACAGGGCTTATAGCAATCAGCCCCAGCATTTT.